This is a list of T cell receptor beta chains from one sample in a study of beta chain features in type 1 diabetes. TCRdb's copy holds only in-frame clones and misses some; the assay was immunoSEQ multiplex PCR. This sample has under 400,000 clones; over 9.5% occur once, and the top ten carry around 0.01%. The source material was naive CD4+ T cells from blood. These receptors originate from a woman in her late teens or twenties with type 1 diabetes. CDR3s include the opening cysteine and the closing phenylalanine or tryptophan. Each record gives: J gene, V gene, CDR3 protein.

TRBJ2-1,TRBV6-5,CAIRQGAYNEQFF
TRBJ2-5,TRBV11-2,CASTIPVVETQYF
TRBJ1-2,TRBV4-3,CASSQVEAGGYGYTF
TRBJ1-2,TRBV6-5,CASGGVGYGYTF
TRBJ1-2,TRBV9,CASSLDSPRRGYTF
TRBJ2-7,TRBV4-1,CASSQDRTSYEQYF
TRBJ2-3,TRBV7-9,CASSLRLAGVGDTQYF
TRBJ1-1,TRBV6-5,CASRSDRRTEAFF
TRBJ2-1,TRBV28,CASGPSAWYEQFF
TRBJ1-3,TRBV18,CASSLGTSGNTIYF
TRBJ1-5,TRBV30,CAWSRQGGSNQPQHF
TRBJ2-6,TRBV4-1,CASRPGGGRSGANVLTF
TRBJ2-1,TRBV6-5,CASSQGNEQFF
TRBJ1-1,TRBV6-5,CASSYSRGQGAFF
TRBJ2-2,TRBV28,CASGPGQENTGELFF
TRBJ1-2,TRBV19,CASSIKQGQRIYGYTF
TRBJ2-2,TRBV28,CASTLHGAGELFF
TRBJ1-5,TRBV30,CAWSDSHNQPQHF
TRBJ1-2,TRBV6-5,CASRAWTGEGYTF
TRBJ1-2,TRBV5-5,CASSSSLGYTF
TRBJ2-5,TRBV28,CASGWTSETQYF
TRBJ2-3,TRBV7-9,CASSSIRDRGTDTQYF
TRBJ2-7,TRBV7-9,CASSSWGDRDSYEQYF
TRBJ2-5,TRBV4-1,CASSQDDEATQYF